A single sample gave rise to the 20 T cell receptor beta chains below, sequenced in a study of metastatic and nonmetastatic thyroid tumors. With MiXCR, TCRdb called clones anew from the PCR reads. The table records under 25,000 clones, over 25% of them present only once. Until they underwent thyroid surgery, no patient had received any treatment. The sequencing input was blood. The receptors stem from a female donor with papillary thyroid cancer or a benign thyroid nodule (not recorded which). Some clones in this sample may be carry-over from other donors' samples.

In its sample, this clone was seen a few times. The chain recombines TRBV6-1 with TRBJ2-1; D is perhaps TRBD2 (5 bases). Germline-derived CDR1 and CDR2 are MNHNS and SASEGT. V was pared by 5 bases and J by 7 bases, with 12 bases between. This CDR3 comprises 13 residues. Here the CDR3 DNA reads TGTGCCAGCAGTCTCTCGGGCGGGAATGAGCAGTTCTTC. Translating gives CASSLSGGNEQFF.

This clone showed up many times. The J gene is TRBJ1-2, the V gene TRBV3-1, with D unclear. This CDR3 is built from 13 residues. CDR1 LGHDT and CDR2 YNNKEL come from the germline V gene (reference sequence). Trimming removed 4 bases at V and 7 bases at J, with 13 bases between. CDR3 amino acids: CASSPGEEAGYTF. The CDR3 DNA is TGTGCCAGCAGCCCCGGGGAAGAGGCTGGCTACACCTTC. Complete variable domain (other parts from reference TRBV3-1 and TRBJ1-2): DTAVSQTPKYLVTQMGNDKSIKCEQNLGHDTMYWYKQDSKKFLKIMFSYNNKELIINETVPNRFSPKSPDKAHLNLHINSLELGDSAVYFCASSPGEEAGYTFGSGTRLTVV.

This clone has a count of ten or more. The gene calls are TRBV20-1 and TRBJ1-1; no firm D call. V was pared by 0 bases and J by 6 bases, with 17 bases between. The CDR3 is made up of 15 amino acids. The V gene's germline CDR1 is DFQATT and CDR2 SNEGSKA (reference sequence). CDR3 in DNA: TGCAGTGCTAGAGATCGGCGGGGTCTGTATGCTGAAGCTTTCTTT. This gives the protein CSARDRRGLYAEAFF.

This clone was observed a handful of times. The chain carries TRBV24-1 and TRBJ2-7; the match to TRBD2 covers 7 bases. Germline CDR1 and CDR2: KGHDR and SFDVKD. V lost 3 bases and J lost 5; bases outside the gene matches: 3. There are 13 residues in the CDR3. Here the CDR3 DNA reads TGTGCCACCAGTGATGGGACTATTGACGAGCAGTACTTC. It encodes CATSDGTIDEQYF.

For the CDR3, the DNA is TGTGCCAGCAGCTTAGGACAGAGTGCCTACGAGCAGTACTTC. Translating it yields CASSLGQSAYEQYF. The chain links TRBV11-2 to TRBJ2-7; the D gene is possibly TRBD1 (5 bases). V lost 1 base and J lost 2, with 9 bases in between. The CDR3 is 14 amino acids. CDR1 is SGHAT and CDR2 is FQNNGV in the germline V gene.

This clone was picked up many times. At the DNA level, this CDR3 is encoded by other sequences in the same sample as well. V usage is TRBV19 and J usage is TRBJ2-5; the D is unclear. The germline V and J ends were trimmed by 3 bases and 5 bases, with 4 bases remaining between them. The CDR3 covers 11 residues. CDR1 and CDR2 from the germline V gene are LNHDA and SQIVND (reference sequence). This CDR3 reads CASSILETQYF. CDR3 sequence (DNA): TGTGCCAGTAGTATCCTTGAGACCCAGTACTTC.

Comment on this clone: Sequence at one end of the junction differs from germline and may be a read error. V usage is TRBV20-1 and J usage is TRBJ1-3; D not resolved. Germline CDR1 is DFQATT and CDR2 is SNEGSKA (reference sequence). This CDR3 spans 13 amino acids. The CDR3 nucleotides read TGTAGTGCGATGAAGTCCCCAAAGTACACCATATATTTT. It translates to CSAMKSPKYTIYF.

This clone was counted many times. The V call is TRBV30, the J call TRBJ2-2, with TRBD2 identical over 10 bases. Looked up from germline, CDR1 is GTSNPN and CDR2 is SVGIG (reference sequence). There are 15 residues in the CDR3. V shed 5 bases and J 4 bases; nucleotides not matched to a gene: 7. The CDR3 sequence: CAWSSGSYVTGELFF. As DNA, the CDR3 is TGTGCCTGGTCTAGCGGGAGTTACGTCACCGGGGAGCTGTTTTTT.

By share of the sample, this clone is medium-sized. The rearrangement joins TRBV19 to TRBJ1-1, with D perhaps matching TRBD1 (6 bases). The germline CDR1 and CDR2 sequences are LNHDA and SQIVND (reference sequence). Trimming left V 3 bases short and J 4 bases short, with 12 bases between. The CDR3 loop spans 14 amino acids. CDR3 nucleotides: TGTGCCAGTAGTATTACATGGGGGCGCACTGAAGCTTTCTTT. Protein product: CASSITWGRTEAFF. Filled out from reference TRBV19 and TRBJ1-1, the complete variable domain reads DGGITQSPKYLFRKEGQNVTLSCEQNLNHDAMYWYRQDPGQGLRLIYYSQIVNDFQKGDIAEGYSVSREKKESFPLTVTSAQKNPTAFYLCASSITWGRTEAFFGQGTRLTVV.

This chain connects TRBV11-1 to TRBJ2-3; no clear D. Germline V gene sequence: CDR1 SGHAT, CDR2 FQDESV (reference sequence). The CDR3 totals 15 residues. Trimming removed 1 base at V and 0 bases at J, with 8 bases between. CDR3 sequence: CASSLVSFSTDTQYF. The CDR3 DNA is TGTGCCAGCAGCTTAGTGTCCTTTAGCACAGATACGCAGTATTTT.

Judged by abundance, this clone is medium-sized. The chain recombines TRBV6-1 with TRBJ2-1, with D unresolved. Germline CDR1 MNHNS, CDR2 SASEGT. V was cut by 4 bases and J by 8 bases, with 9 bases left in between. This CDR3 comprises 12 residues. The CDR3 coding sequence is TGTGCCAGCAGTGTATTAGTCGATGAGCAGTTCTTC. Protein: CASSVLVDEQFF.

By share, this clone counts as medium-sized. The chain links TRBV5-1 to TRBJ2-2, with D uncertain. Germline values: CDR1 SGHRS, CDR2 YFSETQ. The CDR3 consists of 12 residues. With 0 bases removed from V and 7 bases from J, the gap between germline ends came to 4 bases. The CDR3 reads CASSLEGGELFF. The CDR3 nucleotides are TGCGCCAGCAGCTTGGAGGGCGGGGAGCTGTTTTTT. The full variable domain, completed using reference TRBV5-1 and TRBJ2-2, is KAGVTQTPRYLIKTRGQQVTLSCSPISGHRSVSWYQQTPGQGLQFLFEYFSETQRNKGNFPGRFSGRQFSNSRSEMNVSTLELGDSALYLCASSLEGGELFFGEGSRLTVL.

The rearrangement joins TRBV2 to TRBJ2-3; TRBD2 is a possible D gene (5 bases). Per the germline V gene, CDR1 is SNHLY and CDR2 is FYNNEI. Between the trimmed V and J ends, which lost 5 bases and 2 bases, there was a span of 11 bases. The CDR3 contains 14 residues. CDR3 in DNA: TGTGCCAGCAGTTATCAGCGGAACACAGATACGCAGTATTTT. Amino acids: CASSYQRNTDTQYF.

This clone rates as medium-sized. The gene calls are TRBV28 and TRBJ2-5; D is perhaps TRBD1 (6 bases). V was trimmed by 3 bases and J by 0 bases, leaving 11 bases between them. The germline V gene encodes CDR1 MDHEN and CDR2 SYDVKM. The CDR3 is made up of 15 amino acids. The CDR3 nucleotides read TGTGCCAGCAGTTTCCTGACAGGAAACCAAGAGACCCAGTACTTC. Translating it yields CASSFLTGNQETQYF. The entire variable domain, with the rest obtained from reference TRBV28 and TRBJ2-5, is as follows: DVKVTQSSRYLVKRTGEKVFLECVQDMDHENMFWYRQDPGLGLRLIYFSYDVKMKEKGDIPEGYSVSREKKERFSLILESASTNQTSMYLCASSFLTGNQETQYFGPGTRLLVL.

This clone rates as medium-sized. V usage is TRBV19 and J usage is TRBJ2-7; 11 bases align to TRBD1. The CDR3 runs to 14 residues. V lost 4 bases to trimming and J lost 3 bases; unmatched junction nucleotides: 2. Germline loops: CDR1 LNHDA, CDR2 SQIVND (reference sequence). The CDR3 spells CASSKGQGVYEQYF. DNA of the CDR3: TGTGCCAGTAGTAAGGGACAGGGGGTCTACGAGCAGTACTTC.

The sample holds many counts of this clone. The chain uses TRBV29-1 and TRBJ1-2; no clear D. CDR1 SQVTM and CDR2 ANQGSEA come from the germline V gene. CDR3 length: 13 residues. V was pared by 2 bases and J by 3 bases, with 10 bases between. This CDR3 reads CSVEFQRDYGYTF. CDR3 coding DNA: TGCAGCGTTGAATTCCAGCGGGACTATGGCTACACCTTC.

This clone has a single count. The rearrangement links TRBV7-2 to TRBJ1-1; perhaps TRBD1 as D (5 bases). The CDR3 loop spans 13 amino acids. V lost 3 bases to trimming and J lost 3 bases, with 8 bases between them. Germline values: CDR1 SGHTA, CDR2 FQGNSA. The CDR3 loop reads CASSFSGDTEAFF. CDR3 sequence (DNA): TGTGCCAGCAGCTTTTCGGGGGACACTGAAGCTTTCTTT.

This clone was counted at least ten times. The chain couples TRBV11-2 to TRBJ2-5; weak D call: TRBD1 (6 bases). The V end lost 4 bases, the J end lost 4 bases, and 13 bases lay between the germline ends. The CDR3 consists of 14 residues. Germline-derived CDR1 and CDR2 are SGHAT and FQNNGV. CDR3 in amino acids: CASSSAGVGETQYF. The DNA of the CDR3 is TGTGCCAGCAGCTCTGCAGGGGTTGGAGAGACCCAGTACTTC. Full variable domain (remainder filled in from reference TRBV11-2 and TRBJ2-5): EAGVAQSPRYKIIEKRQSVAFWCNPISGHATLYWYQQILGQGPKLLIQFQNNGVVDDSQLPKDRFSAERLKGVDSTLKIQPAKLEDSAVYLCASSSAGVGETQYFGPGTRLLVL.

This sequence joins TRBV30 and TRBJ1-5; tentatively, D is TRBD1 (5 bases). The CDR3 is made up of 14 amino acids. CDR1 and CDR2 (germline): GTSNPN, SVGIG (reference sequence). Trimming took off 0 bases at V and 9 bases at J, with 15 bases between the two ends. CDR3 region: CAWSVNEGRGPQHF. CDR3 sequence (DNA): TGTGCCTGGAGTGTTAACGAGGGGCGTGGGCCCCAGCATTTT. Variable domain in full (rest from reference TRBV30 and TRBJ1-5): SQTIHQWPATLVQPVGSPLSLECTVEGTSNPNLYWYRQAAGRGLQLLFYSVGIGQISSEVPQNLSASRPQDRQFILSSKKLLLSDSGFYLCAWSVNEGRGPQHFGDGTRLSIL.

This clone is medium-sized. This chain connects TRBV6-1 to TRBJ2-7; 12 bases agree with TRBD1. The CDR3 contains 14 residues. CDR1 and CDR2 from the germline V gene are MNHNS and SASEGT. The V gene end was trimmed by 6 bases and the J gene end by 5 bases; junction bases not matched to a gene: 5. The CDR3 DNA reads TGTGCCAGCAGCTCCGGGACAGGGGGCGACGAGCAGTACTTC. Protein: CASSSGTGGDEQYF.